Listed here are 14 T cell receptor beta chains from one sample, sequenced in a study of T cells after yellow fever vaccination. From the 5' RACE reads, TCRdb called clonotypes with MiXCR, one entry per CDR3 protein. The top ten hold roughly 18% of the sample, which has around 340,000 distinct CDR3 sequences, 8.7% seen once. The sample was PBMCs, taken on the day of the first yellow fever vaccination. The origin of the receptors is a man younger than 35 who received the YFV17D yellow fever vaccine.

The chain is built from TRBV28 and TRBJ2-3; D is uncertain. The CDR3 sequence is 11 residues long. The V and J ends lost 11 bases and 7 bases respectively, with 13 bases between them. The germline gives CDR1 MDHEN, CDR2 SYDVKM. CDR3 residues: CAGEDSNTQYF. CDR3 bases: TGTGCCGGCGAGGATTCGAATACGCAGTATTTT. Filled out from reference TRBV28 and TRBJ2-3, the complete variable domain reads DVKVTQSSRYLVKRTGEKVFLECVQDMDHENMFWYRQDPGLGLRLIYFSYDVKMKEKGDIPEGYSVSREKKERFSLILESASTNQTSMYLCAGEDSNTQYFGPGTRLTVL.

At least ten counts were recorded for this clonotype. The V call is TRBV4-1, the J call TRBJ2-3; perhaps TRBD1 as D (6 bases). Germline CDR1 is MGHRA and CDR2 is YSYEKL. Trimming pared 2 bases from V and 6 bases from J, leaving 12 bases between. The CDR3 loop spans 14 amino acids. CDR3 protein: CASSQLGALDTQYF. As DNA, the CDR3 is TGCGCCAGCAGCCAATTGGGGGCCCTCGATACGCAGTATTTT.

This chain connects TRBV9 to TRBJ1-3; D remains ambiguous. Trimming removed 0 bases at V and 6 bases at J, with 7 bases between. Germline V CDR1 and CDR2: SGDLS, YYNGEE. The CDR3 is made up of 13 amino acids. The CDR3 DNA reads TGTGCCAGCAGCGTAGCCCCAGAAAACACCATATATTTT. Protein: CASSVAPENTIYF.

Many counts were recorded for this clonotype. This sequence joins TRBV28 and TRBJ2-1; D remains unclear. Trimming removed 9 bases at V and 5 bases at J, with 5 bases between. This CDR3 region has 10 residues. Germline-derived CDR1 and CDR2 are MDHEN and SYDVKM. In nucleotides, the CDR3 is TGTGCCAGTAGGGACAATGAGCAGTTCTTC. This codes for CASRDNEQFF.

This clonotype was detected a few times. The rearrangement joins TRBV6-5 to TRBJ1-2, with 12 bases lining up with TRBD1. Germline CDR1 MNHEY, CDR2 SVGAGI. The trim removed 3 bases at V and 5 bases at J, leaving 16 bases unmatched. CDR3 length equals 19 residues. The CDR3 nucleotides are TGTGCCAGCAGTTATTCCCAGGGACAGGGGGCGCGGGGCCCTTATGGCTACACCTTC. Amino acid sequence: CASSYSQGQGARGPYGYTF.

This clonotype occurred many times. The chain has TRBV12-3 or TRBV12-4 and TRBJ1-6, with D unclear. This CDR3 contains 13 residues. Deletions cut 3 bases from V and 9 bases from J, with 9 bases between. The CDR3 region has the DNA TGTGCCAGCAGTTTGGAGGGAGGTTCACCCCTCCACTTT. Translation gives CASSLEGGSPLHF.

The V and J genes are TRBV9 and TRBJ2-2; TRBD1 or TRBD2 may be the D gene (6 bases each). Trimming pared 0 bases from V and 5 bases from J, leaving 11 bases between. The CDR3 runs to 15 residues. CDR1 and CDR2 (germline): SGDLS, YYNGEE. Written as DNA, the CDR3 is TGTGCCAGCAGCGTAGAAGGGGGGCGAACCGGGGAGCTGTTTTTT. It yields the protein CASSVEGGRTGELFF.

This chain links TRBV5-5 with TRBJ1-2; D is uncertain. The CDR3 loop spans 12 amino acids. V was pared by 1 base and J by 7 bases, with 8 bases between. CDR1 is SGHKS, CDR2 YYEKEE, per germline (reference sequence). The CDR3 protein is CASSLWMGGYTF. Written as DNA, the CDR3 is TGTGCCAGCAGCTTGTGGATGGGTGGCTACACCTTC.

This clonotype was recorded many times. The chain has TRBV20-1 and TRBJ1-6; D ambiguous. Germline assignment: CDR1 DFQATT and CDR2 SNEGSKA (reference sequence). Trimming left V 1 base short and J 0 bases short, with 7 bases between. The CDR3 has 15 amino acids. CDR3 sequence: CSARAESSYNSPLHF. CDR3 nucleotides: TGCAGTGCTAGAGCAGAAAGCTCCTATAATTCACCCCTCCACTTT.

This clonotype was detected many times. The chain couples TRBV11-2 to TRBJ1-4; a weak D match, TRBD1 (6 bases). The germline V gene encodes CDR1 SGHAT and CDR2 FQNNGV. Trimming cost V 5 bases and J 3 bases, with 13 bases left between them. The CDR3 is made up of 15 amino acids. DNA of the CDR3: TGTGCCAGCAGCGCTAGGGGGGTCTCTAATGAAAAACTGTTTTTT. This sequence encodes CASSARGVSNEKLFF.

This clonotype showed up just a few times. V and J are TRBV5-1 and TRBJ2-6; D unresolved. Trimming removed 3 bases from V and 0 bases from J, with 16 bases in between. From germline, CDR1 is SGHRS and CDR2 YFSETQ. The CDR3 sequence is 18 residues long. CDR3 sequence: CASSSNWPQTSGANVLTF. The CDR3 nucleotides read TGCGCCAGCAGCTCTAACTGGCCGCAGACCTCTGGGGCCAACGTCCTGACTTTC. Based on the CDR3 plus reference TRBV5-1 and TRBJ2-6, the full variable domain is KAGVTQTPRYLIKTRGQQVTLSCSPISGHRSVSWYQQTPGQGLQFLFEYFSETQRNKGNFPGRFSGRQFSNSRSEMNVSTLELGDSALYLCASSSNWPQTSGANVLTFGAGSRLTVL.

This clonotype was seen ten or more times. J is TRBJ2-3 and V is TRBV30, with D perhaps assigned TRBD1 or TRBD2 (5 bases each). Trimming took off 0 bases at V and 4 bases at J, with 8 bases between the two ends. CDR3 length equals 13 residues. Germline loops: CDR1 GTSNPN, CDR2 SVGIG (reference sequence). CDR3: CAWSVLGADTQYF. CDR3 DNA: TGTGCCTGGAGTGTTTTGGGGGCAGATACGCAGTATTTT.

Only a few counts were recorded for this clonotype. This sequence joins TRBV20-1 and TRBJ2-3; D ambiguous. Trimming removed 1 base at V and 1 base at J, with 18 bases between. This CDR3 is built from 17 residues. The V gene's germline CDR1 is DFQATT and CDR2 SNEGSKA (reference sequence). CDR3 in DNA: TGCAGTGCTAGAGCTCCCGGGCTGCCTGGCGGCACAGATACGCAGTATTTT. Its protein product is CSARAPGLPGGTDTQYF.

This clonotype was detected many times. The chain uses TRBV11-2 and TRBJ1-2, with D maybe TRBD1 (5 bases). V was shortened by 5 bases and J by 4 bases, with 14 bases between the two germline ends. Per germline, CDR1 SGHAT and CDR2 FQNNGV. CDR3 length: 14 residues. This CDR3 reads CASSQGAGIYGYTF. The CDR3 DNA is TGTGCCAGCAGCCAAGGGGCGGGGATCTATGGCTACACCTTC.